These 23 T cell receptor beta chains were all obtained from the same sample, sequenced in a study of shared clonotypes between healthy human individuals. Sequenced by immunoSEQ multiplex PCR; TCRdb stores in-frame clones only, minus some. In the table there are under 600,000 clones, just over 75% of which are singletons. Sample: PBMCs. These receptors all stem from a middle-aged woman in good health. Some clones in this sample may be carry-over from other donors' samples.

The CDR3 reads CASSLRIGGRGPDTQYF. CDR3 DNA sequence: TGTGCCAGCAGCTTACGTATCGGCGGGAGAGGCCCAGATACGCAGTATTTT. The chain recombines TRBV7-2 with TRBJ2-3; 7 nucleotides align to TRBD2. CDR1 and CDR2 from the germline V gene are SGHTA and FQGNSA. The ends lost 2 bases at V and 4 bases at J; junction bases unmatched: 12. There are 17 residues in the CDR3. The variable domain in full, with the rest retrieved from reference TRBV7-2 and TRBJ2-3, is GAGVSQSPSNKVTEKGKDVELRCDPISGHTALYWYRQSLGQGLEFLIYFQGNSAPDKSGLPSDRFSAERTGGSVSTLTIQRTQQEDSAVYLCASSLRIGGRGPDTQYFGPGTRLTVL.

A word on this clone: A far larger clone lies a single base away; this is likely a read error. In DNA, the CDR3 is TGTGCCAGCAGCTTTGTTGAGAACACTGAAGCTTTCTTT. It codes for CASSFVENTEAFF. The J gene is TRBJ1-1, the V gene TRBV7-9; D remains ambiguous. The CDR3 spans 13 residues. V lost 3 bases and J 1 base, leaving 6 bases between the germline ends. Germline V gives CDR1 SEHNR, CDR2 FQNEAQ (reference sequence).

The CDR3 DNA reads TGCGCCAGCGGCCTGGGACAGGGGGCGCGGGAGCAGTACTTC. Translation: CASGLGQGAREQYF. V and J are TRBV5-1 and TRBJ2-7, with TRBD1 matching over 12 bases. In germline, CDR1 is SGHRS, CDR2 YFSETQ. V dropped 7 bases and J dropped 7; count of bases not matched to a gene: 9. This CDR3 comprises 14 residues.

The V and J genes are TRBV30 and TRBJ2-7; the match to TRBD2 covers 8 bases. The CDR3 runs 14 residues. CDR1 is GTSNPN and CDR2 is SVGIG in the germline V gene (reference sequence). With V trimmed by 7 bases and J by 0 bases, 8 bases remained unmatched. The CDR3 region has the DNA TGTGCCTCGGGGGAAACTAGCGGCTCCTACGAGCAGTACTTC. It is translated as CASGETSGSYEQYF.

The chain recombines TRBV7-8 with TRBJ1-1; D not certain. The germline V gene encodes CDR1 SGHVS and CDR2 FQNEAQ. This CDR3 region has 16 residues. The V and J ends lost 2 bases and 4 bases respectively, with 17 bases between them. CDR3 DNA sequence: TGTGCCAGCAGCTTATTGAGCATACAAGTCAGCACTGAAGCTTTCTTT. It yields the protein CASSLLSIQVSTEAFF. The full variable domain, with the rest looked up from reference TRBV7-8 and TRBJ1-1, is GAGVSQSPRYKVAKRGQDVALRCDPISGHVSLFWYQQALGQGPEFLTYFQNEAQLDKSGLPSDRFFAERPEGSVSTLKIQRTQQEDSAVYLCASSLLSIQVSTEAFFGQGTRLTVV.

The chain has TRBV6-1 and TRBJ2-2, with 9 nucleotides matching TRBD1. The CDR3 length is 14 residues. Per germline, CDR1 MNHNS and CDR2 SASEGT. With V trimmed by 4 bases and J by 4 bases, 1 base remained unmatched. The CDR3 here is CASSGQGGTGELFF. In DNA form, the CDR3 reads TGTGCCAGCAGTGGACAGGGGGGCACCGGGGAGCTGTTTTTT.

The rearrangement links TRBV9 to TRBJ2-7; maybe TRBD1 (6 bases). This CDR3 has 17 residues. Germline CDR1 reads SGDLS; CDR2 reads YYNGEE. V lost 4 bases, J lost 1 base, and 21 bases lay in between. In nucleotides, the CDR3 is TGTGCCAGCAGCTCATCGCCTTACAGGGCTAGATCCTACGAGCAGTACTTC. Translation gives CASSSSPYRARSYEQYF.

This chain joins TRBV7-8 and TRBJ2-7, with D perhaps TRBD1 (5 bases). The V and J ends lost 1 base and 2 bases respectively, with 12 bases between them. Germline V gives CDR1 SGHVS, CDR2 FQNEAQ. There are 15 residues in the CDR3. The CDR3 DNA is TGTGCCAGCAGCTTAGGGACAATCATGGCCTACGAGCAGTACTTC. It codes for CASSLGTIMAYEQYF.

The V call is TRBV10-3, the J call TRBJ1-1; D is ambiguous. V lost 0 bases to trimming and J lost 3 bases, with 11 bases between them. The CDR3 sequence is 15 residues long. Germline V CDR1 and CDR2: ENHRY, SYGVKD. This CDR3 is CAISESSNFDTEAFF. DNA of the CDR3: TGTGCCATCAGTGAGTCCTCTAACTTTGACACTGAAGCTTTCTTT.

The chain is built from TRBV5-1 and TRBJ1-1; no clear D. CDR1 SGHRS and CDR2 YFSETQ come from the germline V gene. The CDR3 spans 16 residues. V was trimmed by 3 bases and J by 0 bases, leaving 15 bases between them. The CDR3 DNA sequence: TGCGCCAGCAGCTCCGACGGTAGGGTGTTGAACACTGAAGCTTTCTTT. Protein product: CASSSDGRVLNTEAFF.

The count of this clone is one. The rearrangement uses TRBV29-1 and TRBJ2-7; D possibly uses TRBD1 or TRBD2 (5 bases each). Germline V gene data show CDR1 as SQVTM and CDR2 as ANQGSEA. The CDR3 loop spans 14 amino acids. Trimming removed 7 bases at V and 0 bases at J, with 16 bases between. The CDR3 sequence is CSGGSGRGSYEQYF. In DNA form, the CDR3 reads TGCAGCGGGGGGTCGGGACGGGGCTCCTACGAGCAGTACTTC.

Regarding this clone: One end of the junction varies from germline; a read error may be responsible. Here the CDR3 reads CASSLMAGNTGELLF. For the CDR3, the DNA is TGTGCCAGCAGCTTAATGGCAGGGAACACCGGGGAGCTGCTTTTT. The V and J genes are TRBV7-3 and TRBJ2-2; D is possibly TRBD1 or TRBD2 (5 bases each). Per germline, CDR1 SGHTA and CDR2 FQGTGA. CDR3 length equals 15 residues. Based on the CDR3 plus reference TRBV7-3 and TRBJ2-2, the full variable domain is GAGVSQTPSNKVTEKGKYVELRCDPISGHTALYWYRQSLGQGPEFLIYFQGTGAADDSGLPNDRFFAVRPEGSVSTLKIQRTERGDSAVYLCASSLMAGNTGELLFGEGSRLTVL.

The chain recombines TRBV5-5 with TRBJ1-2; D is perhaps TRBD1 (5 bases). The CDR3 length is 14 residues. V lost 3 bases to trimming and J lost 6 bases, with 15 bases between them. Germline V CDR1 and CDR2: SGHKS, YYEKEE (reference sequence). The CDR3 sequence is CASSWGTRAHGYTF. Written as DNA, the CDR3 is TGTGCCAGCAGCTGGGGGACCCGAGCCCATGGCTACACCTTC.

The rearrangement joins TRBV25-1 to TRBJ1-1, with a possible D match to TRBD1 (5 bases). V lost 3 bases to trimming and J lost 1 base, with 15 bases between them. The CDR3 spans 16 residues. Germline CDR1 reads MGHDK; CDR2 reads SYGVNS. The CDR3 region has the DNA TGTGCCAGCAGTGAGGGAGGTAGGGGTACGAACACTGAAGCTTTCTTT. Protein product: CASSEGGRGTNTEAFF.

The genes are TRBV7-6 and TRBJ2-1, with 10 bases lining up with TRBD2. Germline values: CDR1 SGHVS, CDR2 FNYEAQ. CDR3 length: 14 amino acids. V lost 5 bases, J lost 8 bases, and 6 bases stayed unmatched. Here the CDR3 reads CASSLVAGGDEQFF. CDR3 bases: TGTGCCAGCAGCCTCGTAGCGGGAGGAGATGAGCAGTTCTTC.

V gene TRBV7-9 combines with J gene TRBJ2-1, with TRBD1 identical over 9 bases. The CDR3 has 12 amino acids. V lost 11 bases and J lost 8; bases outside the gene matches: 7. The V gene's germline CDR1 is SEHNR and CDR2 FQNEAQ (reference sequence). CDR3 protein: CAGQGLGDEQFF. The CDR3, as DNA: TGTGCCGGACAGGGGCTAGGTGATGAGCAGTTCTTC.

The chain has TRBV5-6 and TRBJ1-2; 8 nucleotides agree with TRBD1. The CDR3 runs 16 residues. The V and J ends lost 2 bases and 1 base, in that order; junction bases with no gene match: 7. Germline CDR1 SGHDT, CDR2 YYEEEE. The DNA of the CDR3 is TGTGCCAGCAGCTTAGACAGGGGATCGGTTAACTATGGCTACACCTTC. Translating gives CASSLDRGSVNYGYTF.

The chain joins TRBV5-5 to TRBJ1-2; 12 positions agree with TRBD1. The CDR3 is 17 amino acids. The V and J ends lost 0 bases and 6 bases, in that order; junction bases with no gene match: 9. Germline V gives CDR1 SGHKS, CDR2 YYEKEE (reference sequence). DNA of the CDR3: TGTGCCAGCAGCTTGGGCTCGATCGGGACAGGGGGCGATGGCTACACCTTC. Protein: CASSLGSIGTGGDGYTF.

This clone was detected once. The rearrangement uses TRBV29-1 and TRBJ2-1; 11 bases are shared with TRBD1. V shed 6 bases and J 4 bases; nucleotides not matched to a gene: 11. Germline V gene data show CDR1 as SQVTM and CDR2 as ANQGSEA. This CDR3 contains 16 residues. CDR3 DNA sequence: TGCAGCGTCCGCACCGGGACAGGGGGATTTTACAATGAGCAGTTCTTC. Encoded protein: CSVRTGTGGFYNEQFF.

This clone has only one observation. The chain has TRBV5-4 and TRBJ2-5, with 7 bases aligning to TRBD1. CDR1 and CDR2 from the germline V gene are SGHNT and YYREEE (reference sequence). The CDR3 covers 14 residues. V trimming: 3 bases; J trimming: 0 bases; junction bases outside the gene matches: 2. The CDR3 protein is CASSWDSYQETQYF. In DNA form, the CDR3 reads TGTGCCAGCAGCTGGGACAGCTACCAAGAGACCCAGTACTTC.

In its sample, this clone was seen many times. The rearrangement links TRBV4-1 to TRBJ1-1, with D possibly matching TRBD1 (5 bases). Germline loops: CDR1 MGHRA, CDR2 YSYEKL. V lost 4 bases, J lost 10 bases, and 10 bases lay in between. The CDR3 totals 11 residues. The chain's CDR3 is CASSPGGRAFF. The CDR3 DNA follows: TGCGCCAGCAGCCCCGGGGGGAGAGCTTTCTTT.

In this sample, this clone turned up a few times. The chain combines TRBV5-1 with TRBJ2-5; weak D call: TRBD2 (5 bases). This CDR3 region has 14 residues. The ends were cut back, 4 bases at V and 1 base at J, with 11 bases in the middle. The germline V gene encodes CDR1 SGHRS and CDR2 YFSETQ. For the CDR3, the DNA is TGCGCCAGCAGCGGAGGACGGACCCAAGAGACCCAGTACTTC. Its translation is CASSGGRTQETQYF. Complete variable domain (other parts from reference TRBV5-1 and TRBJ2-5): KAGVTQTPRYLIKTRGQQVTLSCSPISGHRSVSWYQQTPGQGLQFLFEYFSETQRNKGNFPGRFSGRQFSNSRSEMNVSTLELGDSALYLCASSGGRTQETQYFGPGTRLLVL.

This clone has ten or more counts. J is TRBJ2-3 and V is TRBV2; tentatively, D is TRBD1 (5 bases). V was cut by 8 bases and J by 0 bases, with 12 bases left in between. The CDR3 covers 14 residues. Germline V gene data show CDR1 as SNHLY and CDR2 as FYNNEI. As DNA, the CDR3 is TGTGCCAGCCTAGGGGCTCCGAGCACAGATACGCAGTATTTT. This translates into CASLGAPSTDTQYF.